This T cell receptor beta chain was sequenced in a study of T cell responses to AZD1222 COVID-19 vaccine. Background on the study: Whether given at about 4 or about 12 weeks, second doses were pooled. Study results and caveats: It should be noted that donors were predominantly white British and more often female, and clonal diversity was possibly underestimated. Reportedly, nearly half of unique spike TCRs recognized epitopes outside B.1.351/B.1.1.7 mutations.

A remark on this clone: Its antigen is unknown.

The CDR3 is 14 amino acids. The germline gives CDR1 ENHRY, CDR2 SYGVKD. Trimming pared 9 bases from V and 5 bases from J, leaving 19 bases between. Assay: immunoSEQ multiplex PCR; the TCRdb copy retains only in-frame clones and omits some. Here the sample spans more than 60,000 clones, approximately 90% being singletons. The chain recombines TRBV10-3 with TRBJ1-2; D is possibly TRBD1 (6 bases). The sequencing here drew on peripheral blood, taken on day 0 of AZD1222 vaccination. This TCR was recovered from an adult in good health. CDR3 protein: CAISWAGERYGYTF. In nucleotides, the CDR3 is TGTGCCATTTCTTGGGCAGGGGAACGGTATGGCTACACCTTC.